The 13 T cell receptor beta chains given below trace back to one sample, sequenced in a study of blood T cell repertoires in COVID-19. TCRdb keeps only in-frame clones here, not all; method: immunoSEQ multiplex PCR. The repertoire holds 180,000 or so clones, with 75% to 90% as singletons. Material: PBMCs or T cells enriched from blood (not recorded which). The receptors derive from a woman in her fifties or sixties who had recovered from COVID-19.

The J gene is TRBJ1-5, the V gene TRBV7-9, with 9 bases aligning to TRBD1. Germline loops: CDR1 SEHNR, CDR2 FQNEAQ (reference sequence). This CDR3 region has 15 residues. V gave up 5 bases and J gave up 4 bases; unmatched junction bases: 6. CDR3 nucleotide sequence: TGTGCCAGCAGCCCCGGGACAGGGAAAAATCAGCCCCAGCATTTT. Translated, it gives CASSPGTGKNQPQHF.

This sequence joins TRBV2 and TRBJ1-2; TRBD1 is a possible D gene (5 bases). CDR1 is SNHLY, CDR2 FYNNEI, per germline. Trimming removed 2 bases at V and 6 bases at J, with 10 bases between. CDR3 length equals 13 residues. The CDR3 region has the DNA TGTGCCAGCAGTGAAAGGGGAGGGGATGGCTACACCTTC. It is translated as CASSERGGDGYTF. Looking up the rest from reference TRBV2 and TRBJ1-2 gives the full variable domain: EPEVTQTPSHQVTQMGQEVILRCVPISNHLYFYWYRQILGQKVEFLVSFYNNEISEKSEIFDDQFSVERPDGSNFTLKIRSTKLEDSAMYFCASSERGGDGYTFGSGTRLTVV.

The DNA of the CDR3 is TGTGCCAGCAGCTTAGGGAAACGCGGGAAAGTGGCGGATACGCAGTATTTT. Translation gives CASSLGKRGKVADTQYF. The chain has TRBV11-3 and TRBJ2-3; the D gene is possibly TRBD2 (6 bases). Germline-derived CDR1 and CDR2 are SGHNT and YENEEA. CDR3 length: 17 amino acids. V shed 1 base and J shed 6 bases, with 20 bases lying between them.

The V gene is TRBV6-1, the J gene TRBJ1-2; 8 bases are a match to TRBD1. The J segment lost 5 bases and the V segment lost 4 bases, leaving 12 bases of the junction unmatched. The CDR3 consists of 16 residues. Germline assignment: CDR1 MNHNS and CDR2 SASEGT. The CDR3 coding sequence is TGTGCCAGCAGTGCCTCCGGGACAGGCCTCACGTATGGCTACACCTTC. Protein product: CASSASGTGLTYGYTF.

A remark on this clone: Distinct nucleotide sequences in the sample also encode this CDR3. V and J are TRBV3-1 (or the pseudogene TRBV3-2) and TRBJ2-7, with 11 bases lining up with TRBD2. Germline V gene data show CDR1 as LGHDT and CDR2 as YNNKEL (reference sequence). Trimming removed 0 bases from V and 5 bases from J; junction bases left unmatched: 3. The CDR3 length is 15 residues. The CDR3 nucleotides are TGTGCCAGCAGCCAAGATCTACTAGCGGGAGACGAGCAGTACTTC. Translation: CASSQDLLAGDEQYF.

This clone appeared a single time. The chain employs TRBV29-1 and TRBJ2-5; D gene uncertain. The V end lost 6 bases, the J end lost 1 base, and 12 bases lay between the germline ends. Germline V gives CDR1 SQVTM, CDR2 ANQGSEA. This CDR3 contains 13 residues. This CDR3 reads CSVDSNLQETQYF. In nucleotides, the CDR3 is TGCAGCGTAGACTCCAACCTCCAAGAGACCCAGTACTTC.

The chain employs TRBV7-3 and TRBJ2-5; D is possibly TRBD1 (5 bases). Trimming stripped 4 bases from V and 4 bases from J, with 10 bases between. CDR1 is SGHTA and CDR2 is FQGTGA in the germline V gene. This CDR3 is built from 13 residues. CDR3 amino acids: CASSSMQGETQYF. DNA for the CDR3: TGTGCCAGCAGCTCAATGCAGGGAGAGACCCAGTACTTC.

The J gene is TRBJ1-2, the V gene TRBV5-6; TRBD1 is a possible D gene (5 bases). Germline V lookup: CDR1 SGHDT, CDR2 YYEEEE. Trimming left V 4 bases short and J 3 bases short, with 16 bases between. CDR3 length: 15 residues. The CDR3 DNA follows: TGTGCCAGCAGCCCCCTCGCGGGGGTTGACTATGGCTACACCTTC. It translates to CASSPLAGVDYGYTF.

The chain links TRBV5-1 to TRBJ2-5; 7 positions agree with TRBD2. Germline CDR1 is SGHRS and CDR2 is YFSETQ. The CDR3 is 16 amino acids. The junction had 8 bases not matched to a gene; V was cut back by 0 bases and J by 3 bases. The CDR3 is CASSLDGGRGEETQYF. In nucleotides, the CDR3 is TGCGCCAGCAGCTTGGATGGCGGGAGAGGGGAAGAGACCCAGTACTTC.

The chain joins TRBV28 to TRBJ2-1; D may be TRBD2 (6 bases). The CDR3 covers 14 residues. Deletions cut 2 bases from V and 8 bases from J, with 13 bases between. Germline loops: CDR1 MDHEN, CDR2 SYDVKM. The CDR3 reads CASSLPGLPDEQFF. In DNA form, the CDR3 reads TGTGCCAGCAGTTTACCGGGACTCCCTGATGAGCAGTTCTTC. Variable domain in full (rest from reference TRBV28 and TRBJ2-1): DVKVTQSSRYLVKRTGEKVFLECVQDMDHENMFWYRQDPGLGLRLIYFSYDVKMKEKGDIPEGYSVSREKKERFSLILESASTNQTSMYLCASSLPGLPDEQFFGPGTRLTVL.

This clone is a singleton in its sample. The rearrangement uses TRBV28 and TRBJ1-6; 8 bases are a match to TRBD1. The CDR3 consists of 14 residues. The V gene end was trimmed by 5 bases and the J gene end by 10 bases; junction bases not matched to a gene: 7. Germline values: CDR1 MDHEN, CDR2 SYDVKM. The CDR3 coding sequence is TGTGCCAGCAGTGACAGGGGCGCAGGATCACCCCTCCACTTT. It codes for CASSDRGAGSPLHF.

The CDR3 DNA reads as TGTGCCAGCAGCTCGACAGTAAACACAGATACGCAGTATTTT. It yields the protein CASSSTVNTDTQYF. V usage is TRBV13 and J usage is TRBJ2-3, with a possible D match to TRBD1 (5 bases). The CDR3 contains 14 residues. Germline assignment: CDR1 PRHDT and CDR2 FYEKMQ (reference sequence). V lost 4 bases to trimming and J lost 2 bases, with 10 bases between them. Drawing the rest from reference TRBV13 and TRBJ2-3, the complete variable domain is AAGVIQSPRHLIKEKRETATLKCYPIPRHDTVYWYQQGPGQDPQFLISFYEKMQSDKGSIPDRFSAQQFSDYHSELNMSSLELGDSALYFCASSSTVNTDTQYFGPGTRLTVL.

The CDR3 protein is CASSFNREQYF. In DNA, the CDR3 is TGTGCCAGCAGTTTTAATCGGGAGCAGTACTTC. The chain carries TRBV12-3 or TRBV12-4 and TRBJ2-7; D unclear. V lost 3 bases and J 7 bases, leaving 7 bases between the germline ends. The CDR3 consists of 11 residues.